A selection of T cell receptor beta chains follows, all from one sample in a study of T-cell reconstitution after alpha-beta-depleted transplantation in children. TCRdb called the PCR reads again in MiXCR, with one record for every CDR3 protein. The sample carries 200,000 to 250,000 distinct CDR3 sequences, about 24% recorded once. This material consisted of PBMCs, mostly from graft donor cells, taken 360 days after TCRalphabeta/CD19-depleted stem cell transplant. These receptors were obtained from a female patient aged 2-9 years who had a stem cell transplant for congenital amegakaryocytic thrombocytopenia, so the T cells may come from the graft donor. CDR3s include the opening cysteine and the closing phenylalanine or tryptophan. The D gene is left open where the match is weak. Size is omitted from some rows. Given values are once, few, many or a class for expanded clones.

abundance	j_gene	d_gene	len	v_gene	CDR3aa	CDR3nt
many	TRBJ2-1	TRBD2	15	TRBV12-3/TRBV12-4	CASSPTSGRGYEQFF	TGTGCCAGCAGTCCTACTAGCGGGAGAGGGTATGAGCAGTTCTTC
few	TRBJ2-5	.	14	TRBV7-2	CASSLGGKQETQYF	TGTGCCAGCAGCTTAGGCGGAAAACAAGAGACCCAGTACTTC
.	TRBJ2-7	TRBD2	16	TRBV12-3/TRBV12-4	CASSTTSGGFSPEQYF	TGTGCCAGCAGTACCACTAGCGGGGGGTTCTCCCCCGAGCAGTACTTC
few	TRBJ2-7	.	15	TRBV9	CASSVSWGAPYEQYF	TGTGCCAGCAGCGTTTCGTGGGGAGCACCCTACGAGCAGTACTTC
.	TRBJ2-7	.	21	TRBV20-1	CSATGSRGVGYSTKQNYEQYF	TGCAGTGCTACCGGGAGCCGCGGGGTTGGCTACTCCACAAAACAAAACTACGAGCAGTACTTC
few	TRBJ2-1	TRBD2	13	TRBV14	CASSRAGVSEQFF	TGTGCCAGCAGCCGAGCGGGGGTCAGCGAGCAGTTCTTC
.	TRBJ2-7	TRBD2	13	TRBV20-1	CSAEKRGYYEQYF	TGCAGTGCTGAGAAGCGGGGGTACTACGAGCAGTACTTC
.	TRBJ2-7	TRBD1	14	TRBV5-4	CASRTDRDSYEQYF	TGTGCCAGCAGAACGGACAGGGACTCCTACGAGCAGTACTTC
.	TRBJ1-5	.	15	TRBV5-1	CASSLWGDSNQPQHF	TGCGCCAGCAGCTTGTGGGGGGACAGCAATCAGCCCCAGCATTTT
.	TRBJ2-1	.	13	TRBV6-2/TRBV6-3	CASQRSAYNEQFF	TGTGCCAGCCAGCGGTCCGCCTACAATGAGCAGTTCTTC
few	TRBJ1-1	.	16	TRBV5-1	CASSPNPGLSGTEAFF	TGCGCCAGCAGCCCTAATCCAGGGTTGTCAGGCACTGAAGCTTTCTTT
.	TRBJ1-2	TRBD1	13	TRBV12-3/TRBV12-4	CASSLGTARGYTF	TGTGCCAGCAGTCTAGGGACAGCCAGGGGCTACACCTTC
many	TRBJ2-5	.	11	TRBV20-1	CSASGQETQYF	TGCAGTGCTAGCGGCCAAGAGACCCAGTACTTC
many	TRBJ2-2	TRBD1	14	TRBV29-1	CSARQGADTGELFF	TGCAGCGCTCGACAGGGGGCGGACACCGGGGAGCTGTTTTTT
few	TRBJ2-5	TRBD2	15	TRBV9	CASSVDGLAEETQYF	TGTGCCAGCAGCGTAGATGGACTAGCGGAAGAGACCCAGTACTTC
.	TRBJ2-1	TRBD2	14	TRBV4-3	CASSHWLAGEFRFF	TGCGCCAGCAGCCATTGGCTAGCGGGAGAGTTTCGGTTCTTC
few	TRBJ1-6	TRBD1	15	TRBV2	CASSELGQGNSPLHF	TGTGCCAGCAGTGAACTCGGACAGGGGAATTCACCCCTCCACTTT
.	TRBJ2-3	.	16	TRBV7-9	CASSLYRDGTTDTQYF	TGTGCCAGCAGCTTATACAGGGATGGGACCACAGATACGCAGTATTTT
once	TRBJ2-5	.	17	TRBV11-2	CASSLQTGGQVQETQYF	TGTGCCAGCAGCTTACAGACAGGTGGTCAGGTGCAAGAGACCCAGTACTTC
.	TRBJ2-5	.	14	TRBV28	CASSFVDGRDPWGF	TGTGCCAGCAGTTTCGTGGACGGGCGGGACCCGTGGGGCTTC
.	TRBJ2-3	.	15	TRBV3-1	CASSLLVDSTDTQYF	TGTGCCAGCAGCCTCCTGGTAGACAGCACAGATACGCAGTATTTT
.	TRBJ1-4	.	13	TRBV24-1	CATSAADDEKLFF	TGTGCCACCAGTGCGGCGGACGATGAAAAACTGTTTTTT
few	TRBJ2-7	TRBD2	15	TRBV6-1	CASSDLGTRPYEQYF	TGTGCCAGCAGCGACCTCGGGACTAGGCCCTACGAGCAGTACTTC
many	TRBJ2-2	TRBD2	15	TRBV24-1	CATSNLAGETGELFF	TGTGCCACCAGTAATCTAGCGGGAGAGACCGGGGAGCTGTTTTTT
few	TRBJ2-2	.	14	TRBV30	CAWSAHANTGELFF	TGTGCCTGGAGTGCCCATGCGAACACCGGGGAGCTGTTTTTT
.	TRBJ2-2	.	15	TRBV24-1	CATSKEGLDTGELFF	TGTGCCACCAGCAAGGAAGGGCTGGACACCGGGGAGCTGTTTTTT
.	TRBJ1-5	.	15	TRBV12-3/TRBV12-4	CASSLFRGGFQPQHF	TGTGCCAGCAGTTTATTCAGGGGCGGTTTCCAGCCCCAGCATTTT
few	TRBJ2-3	TRBD2	17	TRBV12-3/TRBV12-4	CASSFAGGPPFTDTQYF	TGTGCCAGCAGTTTCGCGGGAGGGCCTCCCTTCACAGATACGCAGTATTTT
.	TRBJ2-3	TRBD2	14	TRBV15	CATSTALGRDTQYF	TGTGCCACCAGCACCGCCCTCGGGAGGGATACGCAGTATTTT
few	TRBJ2-7	TRBD1	13	TRBV2	CASSRDRNYEQYF	TGTGCCAGCAGTCGGGACAGGAACTACGAGCAGTACTTC
.	TRBJ2-1	TRBD2	15	TRBV20-1	CSAKLSGGAYNEQFF	TGCAGTGCTAAACTGAGCGGGGGGGCCTACAATGAGCAGTTCTTC
.	TRBJ2-5	TRBD2	14	TRBV5-1	CASSPGTSVETQYF	TGCGCCAGCAGCCCCGGGACTAGCGTGGAGACCCAGTACTTC
.	TRBJ2-1	TRBD2	14	TRBV2	CASMSSGSANEQFF	TGTGCCAGCATGTCTAGCGGGAGCGCCAATGAGCAGTTCTTC
many	TRBJ2-1	.	10	TRBV6-6	CATSIDEQFF	TGTGCCACTTCCATCGATGAGCAGTTCTTC
few	TRBJ2-2	.	15	TRBV7-7	CASSFSGAVGGELFF	TGTGCCAGCAGCTTTTCCGGGGCCGTCGGCGGGGAGCTGTTTTTT
many	TRBJ1-4	TRBD1	16	TRBV4-1	CASSLRDRVPNEKLFF	TGCGCCAGCAGCCTCCGGGACAGGGTTCCTAATGAAAAACTGTTTTTT
.	TRBJ2-2	.	15	TRBV6-5	CASSYLGATAGELFF	TGTGCCAGCAGTTACCTGGGGGCGACCGCCGGGGAGCTGTTTTTT
once	TRBJ1-2	.	15	TRBV2	CASSERLGEVYGYTF	TGTGCCAGCAGTGAAAGGTTAGGGGAAGTCTATGGCTACACCTTC
.	TRBJ2-7	TRBD2	15	TRBV18	CASSGSGGLSYEQYF	TGTGCCAGCTCGGGGAGCGGGGGGCTCTCCTACGAGCAGTACTTC
.	TRBJ2-3	.	13	TRBV4-1	CASSQWAQDTQYF	TGCGCCAGCAGCCAATGGGCCCAAGATACGCAGTATTTT
.	TRBJ2-1	.	14	TRBV2	CASSVNQGDNEQFF	TGTGCCAGCAGTGTGAACCAAGGGGACAATGAGCAGTTCTTC
.	TRBJ1-3	.	15	TRBV10-3	CAISDPFLRGNTIYF	TGTGCCATCAGTGACCCTTTCCTCCGAGGAAACACCATATATTTT
medium-sized	TRBJ2-7	.	13	TRBV29-1	CSVDTGISYEQYF	TGCAGCGTTGACACGGGGATCTCCTACGAGCAGTACTTC
few	TRBJ2-3	TRBD2	16	TRBV12-3/TRBV12-4	CASSLGASGDTDTQYF	TGTGCCAGCAGTTTAGGGGCTAGCGGGGACACAGATACGCAGTATTTT
.	TRBJ2-2	TRBD2	18	TRBV5-1	CASTTGTSGKGTTGELFF	TGCGCCAGCACCACCGGGACTAGCGGGAAGGGTACCACCGGGGAGCTGTTTTTT
.	TRBJ2-3	.	14	TRBV6-1	CASSAGSPTDTQYF	TGTGCCAGCAGTGCCGGGTCCCCAACAGATACGCAGTATTTT
.	TRBJ1-4	TRBD1	15	TRBV5-5	CASSPQTGRLEKLFF	TGTGCCAGCAGCCCGCAGACAGGGCGGCTTGAAAAACTGTTTTTT
.	TRBJ2-3	.	14	TRBV9	CASSESGTRNTQYF	TGTGCCAGCAGCGAATCCGGGACCCGCAATACGCAGTATTTT
.	TRBJ1-5	.	13	TRBV20-1	CSAAVGSNQPQHF	TGCAGTGCGGCGGTGGGGAGCAATCAGCCCCAGCATTTT
.	TRBJ1-4	.	17	TRBV20-1	CSARGPGSGAHIEKLFF	TGCAGTGCTAGAGGTCCAGGGTCCGGGGCCCATATTGAAAAACTGTTTTTT
few	TRBJ1-1	TRBD1	13	TRBV10-3	CAISEDRDTEAFF	TGTGCCATCAGTGAAGACAGGGACACTGAAGCTTTCTTT
many	TRBJ2-2	TRBD1	18	TRBV7-3	CASSFSGGTGRGSGELFF	TGTGCCAGCAGCTTCTCCGGAGGGACAGGGAGAGGGTCCGGGGAGCTGTTTTTT
.	TRBJ2-3	.	14	TRBV28	CASKVPGSTDTQYF	TGTGCCAGCAAAGTCCCGGGTAGCACAGATACGCAGTATTTT
.	TRBJ1-1	.	15	TRBV4-1	CASSQVRGYNTEAFF	TGCGCCAGCAGCCAAGTTAGGGGATACAACACTGAAGCTTTCTTT